This T cell receptor beta chain is from a study of T-cell reconstitution after alpha-beta-depleted transplantation in children. This clonotype was counted many times. Its antigen is currently unknown. V gave up 4 bases and J gave up 0 bases; unmatched junction bases: 1. The CDR3 spans 16 residues. The germline V gene encodes CDR1 KGHDR and CDR2 SFDVKD. Study-wide results and caveats: The study traced high day-60 TCRbeta diversity in some patients to surviving recipient T cells and thymic progenitors.

Molecular barcoding with unique molecular identifiers was used for the TCRbeta library. In TCRdb, the PCR reads were re-called with MiXCR into one record per CDR3 protein. The sample has about 470,000 distinct CDR3 sequences; over 40% are singletons. The chain uses TRBV24-1 and TRBJ2-1, with 11 bases fitting TRBD2. This specimen was PBMCs, taken before TCRalphabeta/CD19-depleted stem cell transplant. The source is a girl aged 2-10 years with aplastic anemia, due to receive a stem cell transplant. The CDR3 spells CATSEGTSGSYNEQFF. The CDR3 bases are TGTGCCACCAGTGAAGGGACTAGCGGCTCCTACAATGAGCAGTTCTTC.